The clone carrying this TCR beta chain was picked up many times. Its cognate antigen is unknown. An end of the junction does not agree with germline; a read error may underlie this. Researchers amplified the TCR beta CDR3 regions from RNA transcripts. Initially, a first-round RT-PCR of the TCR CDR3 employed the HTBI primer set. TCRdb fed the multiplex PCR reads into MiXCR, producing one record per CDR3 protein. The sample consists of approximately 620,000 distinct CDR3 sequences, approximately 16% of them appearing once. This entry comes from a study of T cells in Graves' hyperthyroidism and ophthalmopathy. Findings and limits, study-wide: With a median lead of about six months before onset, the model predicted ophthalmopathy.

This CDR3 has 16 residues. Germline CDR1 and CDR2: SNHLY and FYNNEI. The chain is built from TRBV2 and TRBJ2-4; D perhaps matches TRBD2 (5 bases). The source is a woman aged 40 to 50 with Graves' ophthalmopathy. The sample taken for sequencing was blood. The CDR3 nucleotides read TGTGCCAGCAGTGAGCGGAGAAAGCTAGCCAAAGACATTCAGTACTTC. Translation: CASSERRKLAKDIQYF.